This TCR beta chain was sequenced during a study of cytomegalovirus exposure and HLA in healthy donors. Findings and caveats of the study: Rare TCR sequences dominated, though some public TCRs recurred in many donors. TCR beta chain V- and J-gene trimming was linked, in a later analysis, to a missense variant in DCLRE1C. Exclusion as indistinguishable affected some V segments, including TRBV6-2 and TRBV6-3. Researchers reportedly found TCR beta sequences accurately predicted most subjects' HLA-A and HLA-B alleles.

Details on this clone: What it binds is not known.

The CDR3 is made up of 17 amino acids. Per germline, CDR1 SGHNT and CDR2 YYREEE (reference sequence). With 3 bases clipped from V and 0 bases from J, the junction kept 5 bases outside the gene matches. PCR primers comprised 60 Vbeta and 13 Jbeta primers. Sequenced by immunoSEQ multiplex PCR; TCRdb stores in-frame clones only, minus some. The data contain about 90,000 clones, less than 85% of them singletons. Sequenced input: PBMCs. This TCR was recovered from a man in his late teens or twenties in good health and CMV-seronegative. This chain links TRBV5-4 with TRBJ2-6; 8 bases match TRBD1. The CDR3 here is CASSSGQDFSGANVLTF. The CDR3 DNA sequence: TGTGCCAGCAGCTCGGGACAGGACTTCTCTGGGGCCAACGTCCTGACTTTC.